This entry lists 22 T cell receptor beta chains sequenced from one sample in a study of Ad26.COV2.S vaccination and SARS-CoV-2 variants. Treatment of the sample: some 19 received Ad26.COV2.S at low or high dose, single or two shots; 5 received placebo; per-sample allocation not given. Specimen acquisition occurred on day 63 following the initial vaccine or placebo injection. Repertoires were generated with immunoSEQ multiplex PCR, while TCRdb's copy carries only in-frame clones and drops some. This sample yields roughly 300,000 clones, of which about 89% are seen a single time; around 5.3% belongs to the top ten. Sequenced material: peripheral blood, taken in a trial of Ad26.COV2.S vaccine versus placebo. These receptors were obtained from a person between 18 and 65 years old who received the Ad26.COV2.S COVID-19 vaccine or a placebo.

This sequence joins TRBV10-3 and TRBJ2-7, with a possible D match to TRBD1 (7 bases). CDR1 is ENHRY, CDR2 SYGVKD, per germline. Between the trimmed V and J ends, which lost 10 bases and 5 bases, there was a span of 15 bases. CDR3 size: 12 residues. The DNA for the CDR3 is TGTGCCACCGGAGGGGGCCTCCACGAGCAGTACTTC. Amino acid sequence: CATGGGLHEQYF.

The sample holds many counts of this clone. The chain joins TRBV2 to TRBJ2-1; TRBD1 matches at 9 bases. The CDR3 has 18 residues. Trimming removed 4 bases from V and 0 bases from J; junction bases left unmatched: 10. Looked up from germline, CDR1 is SNHLY and CDR2 is FYNNEI. In nucleotides, the CDR3 is TGTGCCAGCAGTGTGCCCGGGACAGGGAGTCCCTCCTACAATGAGCAGTTCTTC. It encodes CASSVPGTGSPSYNEQFF.

This chain uses TRBV18 with TRBJ2-7, with D perhaps TRBD1 or TRBD2 (6 bases each). V lost 3 bases to trimming and J lost 7 bases, with 16 bases between them. This CDR3 has 14 residues. The germline V gene encodes CDR1 KGHSH and CDR2 LQKENI. The CDR3 loop is CASSPPGHRGEQYF. CDR3 DNA: TGTGCCAGCTCACCTCCGGGACACCGGGGGGAGCAGTACTTC. Looking up the rest from reference TRBV18 and TRBJ2-7 gives the full variable domain: NAGVMQNPRHLVRRRGQEARLRCSPMKGHSHVYWYRQLPEEGLKFMVYLQKENIIDESGMPKERFSAEFPKEGPSILRIQQVVRGDSAAYFCASSPPGHRGEQYFGPGTRLTVT.

The chain joins TRBV10-2 to TRBJ2-1; D unresolved. This CDR3 contains 13 residues. CDR1 and CDR2 from the germline V gene are WSHSY and SAAADI. The V and J ends lost 3 bases and 1 base respectively, with 4 bases between them. The CDR3 reads CASSDRSYNEQFF. In DNA form, the CDR3 reads TGCGCCAGCAGTGACAGATCCTACAATGAGCAGTTCTTC.

The chain links TRBV7-9 to TRBJ2-3; 10 bases fit TRBD1. The junction had 9 bases not matched to a gene; V was cut back by 3 bases and J by 0 bases. The CDR3 totals 18 residues. Germline CDR1 and CDR2: SEHNR and FQNEAQ (reference sequence). In DNA, the CDR3 is TGTGCCAGCAGCTTCGGGACAGGGGCATTTACGAGCACAGATACGCAGTATTTT. This encodes CASSFGTGAFTSTDTQYF.

This rearrangement joins TRBV19 to TRBJ1-2, with a weak D call TRBD1 (5 bases). CDR1 is LNHDA and CDR2 is SQIVND in the germline V gene (reference sequence). Trimming took 1 base from V and 5 from J, leaving 11 bases between them. The CDR3 length is 14 residues. The CDR3 DNA reads as TGTGCCAGTAGTATAGGGGGCGCGATTTATGGCTACACCTTC. Translating gives CASSIGGAIYGYTF.

The V call is TRBV10-1, the J call TRBJ2-3; D perhaps matches TRBD1 (6 bases). Germline lookup yields CDR1 WNHNN and CDR2 SYGVQD (reference sequence). Trimming shortened V by 2 bases and J by 6 bases, and 21 bases separated the two germline ends. The CDR3 has 17 residues. In DNA, the CDR3 is TGCGCCAGCAGTGAGGAGGGGGAACATTTCCGAAGGGATACGCAGTATTTT. This encodes CASSEEGEHFRRDTQYF.

The chain couples TRBV13 to TRBJ2-7; 7 bases align to TRBD1. This CDR3 region has 14 residues. Germline V gene data show CDR1 as PRHDT and CDR2 as FYEKMQ (reference sequence). Trimming cost V 5 bases and J 0 bases; bases outside gene matches: 4. CDR3 bases: TGTGCCAGCAGCCAGGACAGGAGCTCCTACGAGCAGTACTTC. This translates into CASSQDRSSYEQYF.

As for this clone: Other DNA variants within this sample encode the same CDR3. The chain joins TRBV18 to TRBJ1-1; no firm D call. Trimming stripped 4 bases from V and 0 bases from J, with 9 bases between. The CDR3 runs 14 residues. Germline V gene data show CDR1 as KGHSH and CDR2 as LQKENI. CDR3 coding DNA: TGTGCCAGCTCACGGCAGGCTGTGAACACTGAAGCTTTCTTT. It is translated as CASSRQAVNTEAFF.

The DNA of the CDR3 is TGTGCCAGTATCCGACTAGCGGGGGGTTCCTACGAGCAGTACTTC. It translates to CASIRLAGGSYEQYF. The gene calls are TRBV19 and TRBJ2-7; 13 bases match TRBD2. Germline loops: CDR1 LNHDA, CDR2 SQIVND (reference sequence). After removal of 7 bases from V and 1 base from J, the junction contained 4 bases not matched to a gene. This CDR3 has 15 amino acids.

The rearrangement links TRBV5-1 to TRBJ1-4, with TRBD1 as a possible D gene (6 bases). CDR3 length: 15 amino acids. V gave up 0 bases and J gave up 1 base, with 7 bases separating them. Germline V CDR1 and CDR2: SGHRS, YFSETQ. CDR3 nucleotide sequence: TGCGCCAGCAGCTTGGGGGACATAACTAATGAAAAACTGTTTTTT. It encodes CASSLGDITNEKLFF. Together with reference TRBV5-1 and TRBJ1-4, the CDR3 gives the full variable domain: KAGVTQTPRYLIKTRGQQVTLSCSPISGHRSVSWYQQTPGQGLQFLFEYFSETQRNKGNFPGRFSGRQFSNSRSEMNVSTLELGDSALYLCASSLGDITNEKLFFGSGTQLSVL.

The rearrangement links TRBV30 to TRBJ1-2; the D is unclear. This CDR3 spans 16 amino acids. Trimming left V 0 bases short and J 4 bases short, with 18 bases between. Germline lookup yields CDR1 GTSNPN and CDR2 SVGIG (reference sequence). CDR3 in DNA: TGTGCCTGGAGTGTGCCCAGGCGCTCCCGATCCTATGGCTACACCTTC. Encoded protein: CAWSVPRRSRSYGYTF.

The V call is TRBV7-6, the J call TRBJ2-7; 9 nucleotides match TRBD2. The trim removed 5 bases at V and 4 bases at J, leaving 9 bases unmatched. The CDR3 runs to 15 residues. CDR1 is SGHVS, CDR2 FNYEAQ, per germline. CDR3 nucleotides: TGTGCCAGCAGCGGTCGAGTAGCGGGAGTGTACGAGCAGTACTTC. Translation: CASSGRVAGVYEQYF.

This rearrangement joins TRBV2 to TRBJ2-2, with 8 bases fitting TRBD1. The germline CDR1 and CDR2 sequences are SNHLY and FYNNEI. V shed 8 bases and J 0 bases; nucleotides not matched to a gene: 5. This CDR3 contains 15 residues. Written as DNA, the CDR3 is TGTGCCAGCGGAAGACAGGGGACGAACACCGGGGAGCTGTTTTTT. The encoded protein is CASGRQGTNTGELFF.

This sequence joins TRBV12-3 or TRBV12-4 and TRBJ1-1; D remains ambiguous. The CDR3 sequence is 13 residues long. The V gene lost 4 bases and the J gene lost 2 bases, with 8 bases spanning the gap. The CDR3, as DNA: TGTGCCAGCAGTTCTAGACCCAACACTGAAGCTTTCTTT. Translation: CASSSRPNTEAFF.

This clone was seen only a few times. The chain is built from TRBV2 and TRBJ2-1, with D uncertain. The V gene's germline CDR1 is SNHLY and CDR2 FYNNEI. The CDR3 sequence is 14 residues long. V was trimmed by 2 bases and J by 2 bases, leaving 7 bases between them. CDR3 bases: TGTGCCAGCAGTGAATTCGGGCCCTACAATGAGCAGTTCTTC. Its protein is CASSEFGPYNEQFF. Full variable domain (outside the CDR3, taken from reference TRBV2 and TRBJ2-1): EPEVTQTPSHQVTQMGQEVILRCVPISNHLYFYWYRQILGQKVEFLVSFYNNEISEKSEIFDDQFSVERPDGSNFTLKIRSTKLEDSAMYFCASSEFGPYNEQFFGPGTRLTVL.

The chain has TRBV5-4 and TRBJ2-1, with 9 bases aligning to TRBD2. CDR3 size: 16 residues. Per the germline V gene, CDR1 is SGHNT and CDR2 is YYREEE (reference sequence). The trim removed 2 bases at V and 9 bases at J, leaving 12 bases unmatched. CDR3 protein: CASSFRRLAGIGEQFF. CDR3 bases: TGTGCCAGCAGCTTCCGCCGCCTAGCGGGAATTGGTGAGCAGTTCTTC.

V usage is TRBV30 and J usage is TRBJ2-1, with TRBD1 matching over 12 bases. The germline CDR1 and CDR2 sequences are GTSNPN and SVGIG (reference sequence). The CDR3 has 18 amino acids. Trimming cost V 3 bases and J 3 bases; bases outside gene matches: 12. The CDR3 coding sequence is TGTGCCTGGAGCGCCAACCCCGGGGACAGGGGGCTCTACAATGAGCAGTTCTTC. Amino acid sequence: CAWSANPGDRGLYNEQFF.

The chain uses TRBV29-1 and TRBJ2-3, with 8 bases aligning to TRBD1. The germline V gene has CDR1 SQVTM and CDR2 ANQGSEA. CDR3 length equals 17 residues. Trimming removed 0 bases from V and 1 base from J; junction bases left unmatched: 9. The CDR3 here is CSVEETGGPVGTDTQYF. The DNA for the CDR3 is TGCAGCGTTGAAGAAACAGGGGGTCCCGTGGGCACAGATACGCAGTATTTT.

This clone was counted a single time. The chain carries TRBV18 and TRBJ2-3; the match to TRBD1 covers 8 bases. The CDR3 runs to 16 residues. V trimming: 6 bases; J trimming: 4 bases; junction bases outside the gene matches: 12. Per the germline V gene, CDR1 is KGHSH and CDR2 is LQKENI. Here the CDR3 DNA reads TGTGCCAGCTCGCTCGCAGGGGGCGCAAGGGCAGATACGCAGTATTTT. Translation: CASSLAGGARADTQYF.

V and J are TRBV5-8 and TRBJ2-1; perhaps TRBD1 as D (6 bases). V gave up 6 bases and J gave up 7 bases, with 23 bases separating them. Germline CDR1 reads SGHTS; CDR2 reads YDEGEE. The CDR3 contains 16 residues. The CDR3 here is CASKSLGHTRRNEQFF. CDR3 nucleotide sequence: TGTGCCAGCAAAAGTCTGGGACACACCAGAAGGAATGAGCAGTTCTTC.

The J gene is TRBJ2-1, the V gene TRBV11-2; D is ambiguous. Germline V CDR1 and CDR2: SGHAT, FQNNGV. The V gene lost 1 base and the J gene lost 6 bases, with 7 bases spanning the gap. The CDR3 has 13 amino acids. CDR3 nucleotide sequence: TGTGCCAGCAGCTTAGTCATAGGCAATGAGCAGTTCTTC. Translation: CASSLVIGNEQFF.